This record covers a single T cell receptor (beta chain). Its specificity is unknown. The data were obtained in a study of cytomegalovirus exposure and HLA in healthy donors. The V end lost 5 bases, the J end lost 4 bases, and 17 bases lay between the germline ends. This CDR3 spans 15 amino acids. Per the germline V gene, CDR1 is SEHNR and CDR2 is FQNEAQ (reference sequence). The PCR ran on 60 Vbeta and 13 Jbeta primers. Only in-frame clones appear in the TCRdb table, and some are missing; sequencing was by immunoSEQ multiplex PCR. The table has 160,000 or so clones, less than 85% seen once. Regarding the study as a whole: The dataset shows that most TCR sequences were rare, while some public TCRs occurred in many donors. The study reported that TCR beta sequences accurately predicted HLA-A and HLA-B alleles in most subjects.

The sequence derives from a man aged 35 to 55 in good health and CMV-seronegative. V usage is TRBV7-9 and J usage is TRBJ1-1; D is unclear. Sequencing input: PBMCs. CDR3 protein: CASSHATGEGTEAFF. The CDR3, as DNA: TGTGCCAGCAGCCACGCGACTGGGGAGGGCACTGAAGCTTTCTTT.